One sample yielded the 27 T cell receptor beta chains listed below, sequenced in a study of shared clonotypes between healthy human individuals. Clones were read by immunoSEQ multiplex PCR, and TCRdb kept only the in-frame ones, dropping some. The data show fewer than 500,000 clones, almost 80% seen once. What was sequenced was PBMCs. The receptors come from a woman between 35 and 50 years old in good health. Some clones in this sample may be carry-over from other donors' samples.

In this sample, this clone turned up once. A much bigger clone sits one base away, suggesting this may be a read error. V and J are TRBV11-3 and TRBJ2-2; either TRBD1 or TRBD2 may fit D (5 bases each). The V end lost 0 bases, the J end lost 3 bases, and 5 bases lay between the germline ends. This CDR3 has 14 residues. Germline assignment: CDR1 SGHNT and CDR2 YENEEA. This chain's CDR3 is CASSLEGDTGELFF. The CDR3, as DNA: TGTGCCAGCAGCTTAGAGGGGGACACCGGGGAGCTGTTTTTT. The full variable domain, rest sourced from reference TRBV11-3 and TRBJ2-2, is EAGVVQSPRYKIIEKKQPVAFWCNPISGHNTLYWYLQNLGQGPELLIRYENEEAVDDSQLPKDRFSAERLKGVDSTLKIQPAELGDSAVYLCASSLEGDTGELFFGEGSRLTVL.

The V and J genes are TRBV23-1 and TRBJ2-4; D call uncertain. TRBV23-1 is treated as an ORF (open reading frame) with a function not yet certain. The CDR3 sequence is 12 residues long. The V end was cut by 0 bases, the J end by 9 bases, with 6 bases between. CDR3 protein: CASSQSCVIQYF. The CDR3 nucleotides are TGCGCCAGCAGTCAATCGTGCGTCATTCAGTACTTC.

This chain joins TRBV10-2 and TRBJ2-5; D gene ambiguous. CDR3 length: 11 amino acids. V shed 3 bases and J shed 4 bases, with 3 bases lying between them. Germline V gene lookup returns CDR1 WSHSY and CDR2 SAAADI. CDR3 residues: CASSEGETQYF. Written as DNA, the CDR3 is TGCGCCAGCAGTGAAGGAGAGACCCAGTACTTC.

The CDR3 loop reads CASSFNIYNEQFF. For the CDR3, the DNA is TGTGCCAGCAGCTTCAACATCTACAATGAGCAGTTCTTC. The gene calls are TRBV7-3 and TRBJ2-1; D gene uncertain. The CDR3 loop spans 13 amino acids. Germline lookup yields CDR1 SGHTA and CDR2 FQGTGA. The V end was cut by 3 bases, the J end by 3 bases, with 6 bases between.

The V gene is TRBV9, the J gene TRBJ2-1; 8 bases align to TRBD2. Trimming cost V 0 bases and J 8 bases; bases outside gene matches: 4. The germline gives CDR1 SGDLS, CDR2 YYNGEE. The CDR3 is made up of 14 amino acids. CDR3 sequence: CASSVAGGPDEQFF. In DNA form, the CDR3 reads TGTGCCAGCAGCGTAGCGGGAGGGCCGGATGAGCAGTTCTTC.

This sequence joins TRBV7-2 and TRBJ2-7; D is uncertain. V lost 5 bases, J lost 8 bases, and 22 bases lay in between. Germline V gene data show CDR1 as SGHTA and CDR2 as FQGNSA. The CDR3 is 15 amino acids. The CDR3 region has the DNA TGTGCCAGCAGCCCCCTGGAAGGGCCCCGGGTCCAGCAGTACTTC. Amino acid sequence: CASSPLEGPRVQQYF. Supplemented by reference TRBV7-2 and TRBJ2-7, the full variable domain reads GAGVSQSPSNKVTEKGKDVELRCDPISGHTALYWYRQSLGQGLEFLIYFQGNSAPDKSGLPSDRFSAERTGGSVSTLTIQRTQQEDSAVYLCASSPLEGPRVQQYFGPGTRLTVT.

The V gene is TRBV5-4, the J gene TRBJ2-5; 8 bases align to TRBD2. Per the germline V gene, CDR1 is SGHNT and CDR2 is YYREEE (reference sequence). After removal of 4 bases from V and 2 bases from J, the junction contained 10 bases not matched to a gene. The CDR3 is 16 amino acids. The CDR3 bases are TGTGCCAGCAGCCTACCGGGGGGGGCCGATCAAGAGACCCAGTACTTC. It translates to CASSLPGGADQETQYF.

V is TRBV6-5 and J is TRBJ2-4, with no clear D. V was trimmed by 5 bases and J by 0 bases, leaving 11 bases between them. CDR1 and CDR2 from the germline V gene are MNHEY and SVGAGI. There are 15 residues in the CDR3. CDR3 sequence reads: CASSIGPIAKNIQYF. CDR3 DNA: TGTGCCAGCAGTATCGGACCGATAGCCAAAAACATTCAGTACTTC.

The rearrangement joins TRBV27 to TRBJ2-3, with D possibly matching TRBD2 (6 bases). Per germline, CDR1 MNHEY and CDR2 SMNVEV (reference sequence). The CDR3 runs 15 residues. V was clipped by 5 bases and J by 5 bases, with 17 bases between them. CDR3 DNA sequence: TGTGCCAGCAGTAACCTCCGGGGGAACCGAGATACGCAGTATTTT. This gives the protein CASSNLRGNRDTQYF.

The rearrangement uses TRBV5-7 and TRBJ1-5; D is perhaps TRBD1 (5 bases). TRBV5-7 carries the ORF label, with uncertain function. This CDR3 contains 17 residues. With 0 bases removed from V and 1 base from J, the gap between germline ends came to 14 bases. CDR3: CASSLGRERPSNQPQHF. The CDR3 bases are TGTGCCAGCAGCTTGGGCAGGGAGAGACCAAGCAATCAGCCCCAGCATTTT.

This sequence joins TRBV6-1 and TRBJ2-1, with unresolved D. In germline, CDR1 is MNHNS, CDR2 SASEGT. This CDR3 spans 14 amino acids. V was trimmed by 8 bases and J by 0 bases, leaving 11 bases between them. In DNA, the CDR3 is TGTGCCAGCCACAGCGCGAGCTCCTACAATGAGCAGTTCTTC. Translating it yields CASHSASSYNEQFF.

This sequence joins TRBV28 and TRBJ2-2; 7 bases align to TRBD1. J lost 5 bases, V lost 4 bases, and 7 bases had no gene match. The germline V gene has CDR1 MDHEN and CDR2 SYDVKM. This CDR3 spans 15 amino acids. CDR3 DNA: TGTGCCAGCAGTTCTCCGGGACAGAAGACCGGGGAGCTGTTTTTT. This encodes CASSSPGQKTGELFF.

This chain links TRBV4-2 with TRBJ2-7, with TRBD2 matching over 10 bases. The CDR3 length is 14 residues. CDR1 is LGHNA and CDR2 is YNFKEQ in the germline V gene. The ends lost 4 bases at V and 3 bases at J; junction bases unmatched: 3. The CDR3 spells CASSPRTSGYEQYF. Here the CDR3 DNA reads TGTGCCAGCAGCCCCCGGACTAGCGGCTACGAGCAGTACTTC.

This clone has only a few counts. The chain carries TRBV18 and TRBJ1-4, with 7 bases matching TRBD1. The V and J ends lost 4 bases and 0 bases, in that order; junction bases with no gene match: 11. The CDR3 totals 18 residues. Germline CDR1 is KGHSH and CDR2 is LQKENI. The CDR3: CASSRQGWKVATNEKLFF. The CDR3 nucleotides are TGTGCCAGCTCACGACAGGGCTGGAAAGTTGCAACTAATGAAAAACTGTTTTTT.

This sequence joins TRBV9 and TRBJ2-1; D gene uncertain. Germline CDR1 and CDR2: SGDLS and YYNGEE. V was shortened by 2 bases and J by 8 bases, with 11 bases between the two germline ends. The CDR3 has 13 residues. In DNA form, the CDR3 reads TGTGCCAGCAGCGTCAGCTATTTTGATGAGCAGTTCTTC. It is translated as CASSVSYFDEQFF.

The CDR3 loop is CSVATSGRGTDTQYF. CDR3 coding DNA: TGCAGCGTGGCCACTAGCGGGAGGGGCACAGATACGCAGTATTTT. V usage is TRBV29-1 and J usage is TRBJ2-3; TRBD2 matches at 13 bases. The germline V gene has CDR1 SQVTM and CDR2 ANQGSEA. The CDR3 length is 15 residues. With V trimmed by 6 bases and J by 1 base, 4 bases remained unmatched.

Regarding this clone: Other DNA sequences in this sample translate to the same CDR3. The chain recombines TRBV7-9 with TRBJ2-7; D not resolved. The CDR3 has 12 residues. V lost 3 bases, J lost 1 base, and 4 bases lay in between. Germline V lookup: CDR1 SEHNR, CDR2 FQNEAQ (reference sequence). CDR3 residues: CASSLSSYEQYF. In DNA form, the CDR3 reads TGTGCCAGCAGCTTGTCTTCCTACGAGCAGTACTTC.

The chain uses TRBV7-6 and TRBJ2-1; 9 bases map to TRBD2. The germline V gene has CDR1 SGHVS and CDR2 FNYEAQ. This CDR3 region has 15 residues. Trimming cost V 1 base and J 3 bases; bases outside gene matches: 1. The CDR3: CASSLGTSVYNEQFF. In DNA, the CDR3 is TGTGCCAGCAGCTTAGGGACTAGCGTCTACAATGAGCAGTTCTTC. The full variable domain, in which reference TRBV7-6 and TRBJ2-1 provide the parts outside the CDR3, is GAGVSQSPRYKVTKRGQDVALRCDPISGHVSLYWYRQALGQGPEFLTYFNYEAQQDKSGLPNDRFSAERPEGSISTLTIQRTEQRDSAMYRCASSLGTSVYNEQFFGPGTRLTVL.

This clone came up a few times. This chain connects TRBV19 to TRBJ2-7; 8 bases map to TRBD1. The CDR3 is 15 residues long. Germline trimming cut 5 bases from V and 4 bases from J; bases unmatched to any gene: 10. From germline, CDR1 is LNHDA and CDR2 SQIVND (reference sequence). The CDR3 sequence: CASSPRQGRRYEQYF. The CDR3, as DNA: TGTGCCAGTAGTCCTAGACAGGGGAGACGGTACGAGCAGTACTTC.

On this clone itself: The same CDR3 is also encoded by other DNA sequences in this sample. The chain links TRBV5-1 to TRBJ2-7; 8 bases line up with TRBD1. The CDR3 spans 14 residues. Germline CDR1 SGHRS, CDR2 YFSETQ. V lost 4 bases, J lost 2 bases, and 5 bases stayed unmatched. The CDR3 nucleotides read TGCGCCAGCAGCCCGGACAGGGAAACCTACGAGCAGTACTTC. This translates into CASSPDRETYEQYF.

This sequence joins TRBV5-6 and TRBJ1-2; weak D call: TRBD1 (5 bases). CDR3 length equals 16 residues. With 4 bases removed from V and 0 bases from J, the gap between germline ends came to 16 bases. Germline CDR1 and CDR2: SGHDT and YYEEEE. CDR3 sequence: CASSVRQGTSNYGYTF. As DNA, the CDR3 is TGTGCCAGCAGCGTTAGGCAGGGTACTTCTAACTATGGCTACACCTTC.

In this sample, this clone turned up once. The chain links TRBV6-4 to TRBJ2-1, with 10 nucleotides matching TRBD1. Germline V CDR1 and CDR2: MRHNA, SNTAGT. The CDR3 length is 15 residues. The junction had 4 bases not matched to a gene; V was cut back by 5 bases and J by 3 bases. The CDR3 sequence is CASSPDRGHYNEQFF. The CDR3 bases are TGTGCCAGCAGTCCTGACAGGGGGCACTACAATGAGCAGTTCTTC.

This clone appeared a single time. The rearrangement uses TRBV29-1 and TRBJ2-5; 9 bases fit TRBD1. The germline gives CDR1 SQVTM, CDR2 ANQGSEA. The V gene end was trimmed by 7 bases and the J gene end by 1 base; junction bases not matched to a gene: 4. This CDR3 contains 13 residues. The CDR3 nucleotides are TGCAGCGCGGACAGGGGACCCCAAGAGACCCAGTACTTC. Translation: CSADRGPQETQYF.

The chain recombines TRBV7-2 with TRBJ2-5; D remains unclear. Deletions cut 1 base from V and 1 base from J, with 7 bases between. Germline loops: CDR1 SGHTA, CDR2 FQGNSA. The CDR3 spans 14 residues. The CDR3 bases are TGTGCCAGCAGCTTAGGTTCCAGCCAAGAGACCCAGTACTTC. This codes for CASSLGSSQETQYF.

The chain combines TRBV7-9 with TRBJ2-1; 11 nucleotides align to TRBD2. J was trimmed by 6 bases and V by 3 bases; bases with no gene match: 4. The CDR3 spans 15 residues. Germline CDR1 SEHNR, CDR2 FQNEAQ (reference sequence). In DNA, the CDR3 is TGTGCCAGCAGCTTCCTAGCGGGAGGCCCCAATGAGCAGTTCTTC. Its protein is CASSFLAGGPNEQFF.

The count of this clone is one. The chain uses TRBV19 and TRBJ1-2; tentative D call: TRBD1 (5 bases). The V end was cut by 0 bases, the J end by 6 bases, with 11 bases between. Germline-derived CDR1 and CDR2 are LNHDA and SQIVND (reference sequence). The CDR3 covers 14 residues. The CDR3 nucleotides read TGTGCCAGTAGTATAGAAGGCGACAGCCATGGCTACACCTTC. Its translation: CASSIEGDSHGYTF. Together with reference TRBV19 and TRBJ1-2, the CDR3 gives the full variable domain: DGGITQSPKYLFRKEGQNVTLSCEQNLNHDAMYWYRQDPGQGLRLIYYSQIVNDFQKGDIAEGYSVSREKKESFPLTVTSAQKNPTAFYLCASSIEGDSHGYTFGSGTRLTVV.

J is TRBJ2-3 and V is TRBV10-3; D could derive from TRBD1 or TRBD2 (5 bases each). The CDR3 contains 13 residues. Germline loops: CDR1 ENHRY, CDR2 SYGVKD. Deletions cut 6 bases from V and 6 bases from J, with 13 bases between. The chain's CDR3 is CAISPGTADTQYF. DNA for the CDR3: TGTGCCATCAGCCCCGGGACGGCGGATACGCAGTATTTT.